A single TCR beta chain is shown here with its context. This specimen belongs to a study of identifying expanded T cells in peripheral blood. With 8 bases clipped from V and 11 bases from J, the junction kept 14 bases outside the gene matches. This CDR3 region has 14 residues. Germline-derived CDR1 and CDR2 are LNHDA and SQIVND (reference sequence). Profiled with immunoSEQ multiplex PCR; TCRdb holds only in-frame clones, not every one. Of 75,000 to 90,000 clones listed, approximately 90% were seen once; the top ten hold roughly 7.7%. Sequencing used blood. The rearrangement uses TRBV19 and TRBJ2-4, with TRBD1 matching over 8 bases. The receptor was isolated from a person aged 18-69 years in good health. The CDR3 sequence: CASSAGGLPNLQYF. The CDR3 nucleotides are TGTGCCAGTTCGGCAGGGGGCCTACCCAACCTTCAGTACTTC.